Below are 2 T cell receptor beta chains sequenced from a single sample in a study of blood T cell repertoires in COVID-19. Using immunoSEQ multiplex PCR, the repertoire was profiled, and TCRdb retains in-frame clones only, with some absent. The sample shows 250,000 to 300,000 clones, 85% to 90% of them seen only once. The sample taken for sequencing was PBMCs or T cells enriched from blood (not recorded which). The source is a woman aged 55-70 years in a cohort exposed to, infected with or recovered from COVID-19 (not recorded which).

The chain employs TRBV7-2 and TRBJ1-1; a weak D match, TRBD1 (5 bases). V dropped 1 base and J dropped 10 bases, with 13 bases sitting between them. The CDR3 loop spans 13 amino acids. Germline lookup yields CDR1 SGHTA and CDR2 FQGNSA. As DNA, the CDR3 is TGTGCCAGCAGCTTAGATTATCTGGGGCGAGCTTTCTTT. This sequence encodes CASSLDYLGRAFF.

The rearrangement uses TRBV5-8 and TRBJ2-1; D perhaps matches TRBD2 (7 bases). Between the trimmed V and J ends, which lost 0 bases and 2 bases, there was a span of 15 bases. The CDR3 covers 17 residues. Germline values: CDR1 SGHTS, CDR2 YDEGEE. This CDR3 is CASSLEVGGRAYNEQFF. CDR3 coding DNA: TGTGCCAGCAGCTTGGAGGTAGGGGGGAGGGCCTACAATGAGCAGTTCTTC.